These T cell receptor beta chains were read from a single sample in a study of blood T cell repertoires in COVID-19. The repertoire was sequenced with immunoSEQ multiplex PCR; TCRdb's copy has only in-frame clones and lacks some. The sample has 280,000 or so clones, approximately 84% seen once. Sequences were obtained from peripheral blood. The receptor source for this set is a woman aged 30 to 39 who had recovered from COVID-19. Each CDR3 is given with its conserved first and last residue. The order of the fields is clone size, D gene, J gene, V gene, CDR3 protein, CDR3 DNA. The D gene is left open where the match is weak. Only some rows state a clone size, as once, few, many or a class for expanded clones.

-,-,TRBJ2-5,TRBV5-1,CASSPGGFNRETQYF,TGCGCCAGCAGCCCCGGTGGATTTAACAGGGAGACCCAGTACTTC
-,TRBD1,TRBJ2-5,TRBV18,CASRTGSNQETQYF,TGTGCCAGCCGGACAGGGTCAAACCAAGAGACCCAGTACTTC
-,-,TRBJ2-7,TRBV11-2,CASSLGSGAYEQYF,TGTGCCAGCAGCTTAGGATCAGGGGCGTACGAGCAGTACTTC
-,-,TRBJ2-3,TRBV5-1,CASSIGTSTDTQYF,TGCGCCAGCAGCATCGGGACTAGCACAGATACGCAGTATTTT
-,TRBD1,TRBJ2-7,TRBV5-5,CASSRPGQGYEQYF,TGTGCCAGCAGCCGCCCGGGACAGGGCTACGAGCAGTACTTC
-,-,TRBJ2-3,TRBV25-1,CASSDGLWDTQYF,TGTGCCAGCAGTGATGGGCTATGGGATACGCAGTATTTT
few,TRBD1,TRBJ2-5,TRBV5-6,CASSRSGTELGETQYF,TGTGCCAGCAGCCGGTCCGGGACAGAGTTGGGGGAGACCCAGTACTTC
-,-,TRBJ2-5,TRBV18,CASSPPGGSETQYF,TGTGCCAGCTCACCGCCAGGGGGGTCAGAGACCCAGTACTTC
-,TRBD1,TRBJ1-3,TRBV19,CASSIGDSGNTIYF,TGTGCCAGTAGTATAGGGGACAGCGGAAACACCATATATTTT
-,-,TRBJ2-7,TRBV5-1,CASSLDRLSSYEQYF,TGCGCCAGCAGCTTGGACAGGTTGAGCTCCTACGAGCAGTACTTC
-,-,TRBJ2-5,TRBV7-3,CASSPGRGIETQYF,TGTGCCAGCAGCCCGGGGAGGGGGATAGAGACCCAGTACTTC
-,-,TRBJ1-2,TRBV7-2,CASNIRNRPFYGYTF,TGTGCCAGCAACATCAGGAACCGACCGTTCTATGGCTACACCTTC
few,TRBD2,TRBJ2-6,TRBV7-2,CASSPRSSGRPGANVLTF,TGTGCCAGCAGCCCGCGAAGTAGCGGGAGGCCTGGGGCCAACGTCCTGACTTTC
-,-,TRBJ2-7,TRBV28,CASSFEGTREQYF,TGTGCCAGCAGTTTTGAGGGAACGCGCGAGCAGTACTTC
-,-,TRBJ2-6,TRBV2,CASSESVGANVLTF,TGTGCCAGCAGTGAGTCGGTCGGGGCCAACGTCCTGACTTTC
-,-,TRBJ1-5,TRBV20-1,CSASSGSQQPQHF,TGCAGTGCTAGTTCGGGAAGTCAACAGCCCCAGCATTTT
-,TRBD1,TRBJ2-1,TRBV2,CASSDAGTGEKLFF,TGTGCCAGCAGTGACGCCGGGACAGGCGAGAAACTGTTCTTC
-,TRBD2,TRBJ2-1,TRBV5-4,CASSWQSGGAGNEQFF,TGTGCCAGCAGCTGGCAGAGCGGGGGGGCCGGCAATGAGCAGTTCTTC
-,-,TRBJ2-4,TRBV12-5,CASAPPPGSVNIQYF,TGTGCTAGTGCCCCCCCGCCAGGTAGCGTTAACATTCAGTACTTC
-,-,TRBJ2-1,TRBV19,CASSPPLDSTYNEQFF,TGTGCCAGTAGTCCCCCACTGGACAGCACGTACAATGAGCAGTTCTTC
once,-,TRBJ1-1,TRBV19,CASRDGGGSVNTEAFF,TGTGCCAGTAGGGACGGGGGGGGCTCGGTGAACACTGAAGCTTTCTTT
-,TRBD2,TRBJ2-2,TRBV3-1/TRBV3-2,CASSPRSGGQANTGELFF,TGTGCCAGCAGCCCGCGCTCGGGGGGGCAGGCGAACACCGGGGAGCTGTTTTTT
-,TRBD2,TRBJ2-7,TRBV9,CASSVDAGDLYEQYF,TGTGCCAGCAGCGTAGACGCGGGAGATTTGTACGAGCAGTACTTC
-,-,TRBJ2-7,TRBV29-1,CSAVLRGVVGEQYF,TGCAGCGCCGTTCTCAGGGGTGTGGTCGGGGAGCAGTACTTC
-,TRBD2,TRBJ2-5,TRBV5-4,CASSSTSGLAETQYF,TGTGCCAGCAGCTCTACTAGCGGACTTGCAGAGACCCAGTACTTC
-,-,TRBJ1-2,TRBV6-5,CASSYLPRGTNYGYTF,TGTGCCAGCAGTTATCTCCCTAGAGGGACTAACTATGGCTACACCTTC
-,-,TRBJ2-1,TRBV11-2,CASSPIGGNNEQFF,TGTGCCAGCAGCCCGATAGGGGGTAACAATGAGCAGTTCTTC
-,TRBD1,TRBJ1-2,TRBV5-5,CASSSTGDYGYTF,TGTGCCAGCAGCTCTACAGGGGATTATGGCTACACCTTC
once,-,TRBJ1-3,TRBV4-1,CASSQGGTSSGNTIYF,TGCGCCAGCAGCCAAGGGGGGACAAGCTCTGGAAACACCATATATTTT
-,TRBD2,TRBJ2-7,TRBV27,CASSPLAGFTYEQYF,TGTGCCAGCAGTCCTCTAGCGGGATTTACCTACGAGCAGTACTTC
-,-,TRBJ1-2,TRBV7-9,CASSSADGVQGGYTF,TGTGCCAGCAGCTCTGCGGATGGGGTACAGGGAGGCTACACCTTC
-,-,TRBJ2-3,TRBV4-1,CASSPPGFLDTDTQYF,TGCGCCAGCAGCCCCCCCGGGTTTCTAGACACAGATACGCAGTATTTT
-,-,TRBJ2-3,TRBV7-9,CASSRQQGADTQYF,TGTGCCAGCAGCAGACAACAGGGTGCAGATACGCAGTATTTT
-,TRBD1,TRBJ1-4,TRBV7-9,CASSWRGQGFSEKLFF,TGTGCCAGCAGCTGGAGGGGACAGGGTTTTTCGGAAAAACTGTTTTTT